The 14 T cell receptor beta chains in this list originate from one sample, sequenced in a study of cytomegalovirus exposure and HLA in healthy donors. PCR amplification relied on 60 Vbeta primers (plus 13 Jbeta primers). Only in-frame clones appear in the TCRdb table, and some are missing; sequencing was by immunoSEQ multiplex PCR. Among 210,000 or so clones listed, roughly 85% were seen once. Sequencing was done on a sample of PBMCs. The receptor set was obtained from a man between 18 and 35 years old in good health and CMV-seronegative.

This sequence joins TRBV19 and TRBJ1-1; 7 bases agree with TRBD1. The trim removed 10 bases at V and 5 bases at J, leaving 7 bases unmatched. The CDR3 runs 12 residues. Germline-derived CDR1 and CDR2 are LNHDA and SQIVND (reference sequence). Here the CDR3 reads CATLTGRTEAFF. The CDR3 coding sequence is TGTGCCACCCTGACAGGGCGGACTGAAGCTTTCTTT.

This chain connects TRBV9 to TRBJ2-5; TRBD1 is a possible D gene (6 bases). Germline CDR1 and CDR2: SGDLS and YYNGEE. The V end lost 3 bases, the J end lost 4 bases, and 10 bases lay between the germline ends. CDR3 length: 13 amino acids. The CDR3 coding sequence is TGTGCCAGCAGCGGATACAGGGTAGAGACCCAGTACTTC. Translation gives CASSGYRVETQYF.

The chain uses TRBV10-3 and TRBJ1-4, with D uncertain. V was cut by 8 bases and J by 0 bases, with 16 bases left in between. The length of the CDR3 is 16 residues. The germline V gene has CDR1 ENHRY and CDR2 SYGVKD. DNA for the CDR3: TGTGCCATCGGTCCCGGACGGGAAGCAACTAATGAAAAACTGTTTTTT. The encoded protein is CAIGPGREATNEKLFF.

The chain joins TRBV27 to TRBJ2-7; 11 bases are a match to TRBD2. Germline loops: CDR1 MNHEY, CDR2 SMNVEV (reference sequence). The junction had 2 bases not matched to a gene; V was cut back by 4 bases and J by 0 bases. The CDR3 totals 15 residues. This CDR3 is CASSSGLAGSYEQYF. The CDR3 DNA reads TGTGCCAGCAGTTCCGGACTAGCGGGCTCCTACGAGCAGTACTTC.

This clone appeared a single time. This rearrangement joins TRBV4-3 to TRBJ2-1; 8 bases map to TRBD1. The germline CDR1 and CDR2 sequences are LGHNA and YSLEER. The CDR3 runs to 14 residues. J lost 7 bases, V lost 9 bases, and 11 bases had no gene match. CDR3 residues: CASSLTGGANEQFF. The CDR3 nucleotides read TGCGCCAGTAGTTTAACAGGGGGAGCGAATGAGCAGTTCTTC.

The chain uses TRBV4-3 and TRBJ1-1; D gene unclear. V lost 0 bases and J 3 bases, leaving 11 bases between the germline ends. CDR1 and CDR2 from the germline V gene are LGHNA and YSLEER. The CDR3 is 15 amino acids. This CDR3 reads CASSQDFGADTEAFF. The CDR3 DNA reads TGCGCCAGCAGCCAAGATTTTGGAGCCGACACTGAAGCTTTCTTT.

The V gene is TRBV2, the J gene TRBJ1-3, with no clear D. CDR3 length: 12 residues. The germline gives CDR1 SNHLY, CDR2 FYNNEI. V dropped 5 bases and J dropped 0 bases, with 2 bases sitting between them. CDR3 sequence (DNA): TGTGCCAGCAGTCGCTCTGGAAACACCATATATTTT. It encodes CASSRSGNTIYF.

This clone was found a few times. The chain joins TRBV11-3 to TRBJ2-1, with 8 bases aligning to TRBD1. Per the germline V gene, CDR1 is SGHNT and CDR2 is YENEEA. CDR3 length: 17 residues. The V segment lost 4 bases and the J segment 2 bases; nucleotides outside the gene matches: 10. CDR3 nucleotide sequence: TGTGCCAGCAGCTCCTCCGGGACAGGAGCGCCCTACAATGAGCAGTTCTTC. Its protein product is CASSSSGTGAPYNEQFF.

The chain is built from TRBV2 and TRBJ2-5; D is unclear. V shed 2 bases and J shed 3 bases, with 4 bases lying between them. This CDR3 is 12 amino acids long. CDR1 and CDR2 from the germline V gene are SNHLY and FYNNEI. The CDR3 bases are TGTGCCAGCAGTGAACCTAAAGAGACCCAGTACTTC. The encoded protein is CASSEPKETQYF.

This clone has just a few counts. The chain uses TRBV11-3 and TRBJ1-3, with unresolved D. Looked up from germline, CDR1 is SGHNT and CDR2 is YENEEA. Deletions cut 7 bases from V and 0 bases from J, with 7 bases between. The CDR3 runs to 13 residues. In DNA form, the CDR3 reads TGTGCCAGCATCCCCTCCTCTGGAAACACCATATATTTT. Its translation is CASIPSSGNTIYF. Variable domain in full (rest from reference TRBV11-3 and TRBJ1-3): EAGVVQSPRYKIIEKKQPVAFWCNPISGHNTLYWYLQNLGQGPELLIRYENEEAVDDSQLPKDRFSAERLKGVDSTLKIQPAELGDSAVYLCASIPSSGNTIYFGEGSWLTVV.

The V and J genes are TRBV6-4 and TRBJ1-6; 7 bases align to TRBD1. This CDR3 has 14 residues. After removal of 4 bases from V and 6 bases from J, the junction contained 3 bases not matched to a gene. Looked up from germline, CDR1 is MRHNA and CDR2 is SNTAGT. CDR3 sequence (DNA): TGTGCCAGCAGTGGGGACAGACCTAATTCACCCCTCCACTTT. This codes for CASSGDRPNSPLHF.

This clone was counted many times. The rearrangement joins TRBV15 to TRBJ2-5; no clear D gene. V gave up 0 bases and J gave up 4 bases, with 3 bases separating them. Germline V gene sequence: CDR1 LNHNV, CDR2 YYDKDF (reference sequence). The CDR3 is 12 residues long. The CDR3 loop is CATSRDRETQYF. The CDR3 nucleotides read TGTGCCACCAGCAGAGATCGAGAGACCCAGTACTTC.

The genes are TRBV2 and TRBJ2-1; 9 bases line up with TRBD2. CDR3 length: 14 amino acids. The germline V gene encodes CDR1 SNHLY and CDR2 FYNNEI. After removal of 4 bases from V and 7 bases from J, the junction contained 5 bases not matched to a gene. The CDR3, as DNA: TGTGCCAGCAGTGTTTCGGGACTAGCAAATGAGCAGTTCTTC. Encoded protein: CASSVSGLANEQFF.

The table lists this clone with a count of one. The CDR3 DNA sequence: TGTGCCAGCAGCCCCGAGTCGACAGATACGCAGTATTTT. Protein sequence: CASSPESTDTQYF. The V and J genes are TRBV6-5 and TRBJ2-3; no clear D gene. This CDR3 comprises 13 residues. Germline CDR1 and CDR2: MNHEY and SVGAGI. Between the trimmed V and J ends, which lost 6 bases and 3 bases, there was a span of 10 bases.